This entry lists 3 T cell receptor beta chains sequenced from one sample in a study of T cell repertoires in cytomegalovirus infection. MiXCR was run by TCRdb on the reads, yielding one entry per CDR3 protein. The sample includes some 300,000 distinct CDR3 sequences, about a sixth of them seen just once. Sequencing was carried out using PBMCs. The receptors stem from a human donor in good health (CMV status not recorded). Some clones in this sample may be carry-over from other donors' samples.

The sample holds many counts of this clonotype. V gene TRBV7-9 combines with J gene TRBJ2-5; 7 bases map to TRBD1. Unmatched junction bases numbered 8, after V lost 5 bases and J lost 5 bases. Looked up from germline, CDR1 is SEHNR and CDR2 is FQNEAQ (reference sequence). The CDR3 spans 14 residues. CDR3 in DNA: TGTGCCAGCAGCGTTGGACAGGCTGGTGAGACCCAGTACTTC. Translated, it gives CASSVGQAGETQYF.

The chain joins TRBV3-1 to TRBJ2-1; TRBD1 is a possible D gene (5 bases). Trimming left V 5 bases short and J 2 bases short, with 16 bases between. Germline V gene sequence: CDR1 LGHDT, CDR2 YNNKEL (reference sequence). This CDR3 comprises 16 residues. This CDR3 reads CASSTVTGPTYNEQFF. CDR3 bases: TGTGCCAGCAGCACCGTTACAGGCCCGACCTACAATGAGCAGTTCTTC.

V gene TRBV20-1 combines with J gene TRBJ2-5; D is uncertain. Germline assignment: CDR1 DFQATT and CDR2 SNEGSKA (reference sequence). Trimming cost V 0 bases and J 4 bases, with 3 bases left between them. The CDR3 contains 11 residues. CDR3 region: CSARDRETQYF. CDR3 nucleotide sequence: TGCAGTGCTAGAGATCGAGAGACCCAGTACTTC.